This entry describes one TCR beta chain. Its antigen remains unidentified. The sample is drawn from a study of cytomegalovirus exposure and HLA in healthy donors. Study outcomes and limitations: Being productive about 90% or about 30% of the time was typical of most TCR beta V segments in an earlier analysis.

The CDR3 sequence is 16 residues long. Germline assignment: CDR1 LGHNA and CDR2 YSLEER. The J segment lost 9 bases and the V segment lost 0 bases, leaving 8 bases of the junction unmatched. 60 Vbeta and 13 Jbeta primers were used in PCR. Some clones are missing from TCRdb's copy, which holds only in-frame ones; the method was immunoSEQ multiplex PCR. The sample lists 150,000 to 200,000 clones, more than 65% occurring once. The genes are TRBV4-3 and TRBJ2-1; TRBD2 matches at 10 bases. This sequence was found in a man aged 40-50 years in good health and CMV-seropositive. Sequencing was done on a sample of PBMCs. The CDR3 bases are TGCGCCAGCAGCCAAGATCTCCTAGCGGGAGTATTTGAGCAGTTCTTC. This gives the protein CASSQDLLAGVFEQFF.